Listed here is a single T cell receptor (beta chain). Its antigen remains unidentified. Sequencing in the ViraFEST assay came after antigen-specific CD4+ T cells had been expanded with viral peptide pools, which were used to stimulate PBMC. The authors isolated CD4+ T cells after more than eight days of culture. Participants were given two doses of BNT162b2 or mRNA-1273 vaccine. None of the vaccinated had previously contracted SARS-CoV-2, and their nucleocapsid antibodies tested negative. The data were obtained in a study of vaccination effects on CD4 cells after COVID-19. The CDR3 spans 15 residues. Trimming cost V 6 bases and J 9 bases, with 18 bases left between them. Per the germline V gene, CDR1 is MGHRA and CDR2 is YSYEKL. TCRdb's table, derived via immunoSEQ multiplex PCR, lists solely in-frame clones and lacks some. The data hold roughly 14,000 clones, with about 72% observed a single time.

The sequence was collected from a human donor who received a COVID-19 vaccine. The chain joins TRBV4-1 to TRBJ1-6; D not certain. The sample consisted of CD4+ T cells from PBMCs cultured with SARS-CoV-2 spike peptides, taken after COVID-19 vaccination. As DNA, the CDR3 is TGCGCCAGCAGGCCCCCCCCCGAAGACCTTTCACCCCTCCACTTT. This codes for CASRPPPEDLSPLHF.